This TCR beta chain was documented in a study of T cells in localized non-small cell lung cancer. Study-level findings and limits: An association was observed between higher blood T cell density and longer overall survival. In adjacent lung appeared a median 57 of the top 100 tumor clones. Uninvolved neighboring lung showed the greatest T cell clonality, exceeding tumor.

This clone appeared a few times. Antigen: not known. Here immunoSEQ multiplex PCR was the method, and the copy in TCRdb shows in-frame clones only, minus some. Counted here are about 990 clones, around 25% occurring once; the ten biggest clones make up roughly 22%. The receptor's source is a woman aged 35-75 years with stage III lung adenocarcinoma. The source material was normal lung tissue next to the tumor, sampled before any cancer treatment.

CDR3 residues: CASSLSPLSGTTDTQYF. Here the CDR3 DNA reads TGTGCCAGCAGCTTAAGCCCGCTTAGCGGGACAACAGATACGCAGTATTTT. The gene calls are TRBV7-4 and TRBJ2-3; 8 bases fit TRBD2. The trim removed 2 bases at V and 3 bases at J, leaving 10 bases unmatched. Germline loops: CDR1 SGHVT, CDR2 SQSDAQ. This CDR3 comprises 17 residues.